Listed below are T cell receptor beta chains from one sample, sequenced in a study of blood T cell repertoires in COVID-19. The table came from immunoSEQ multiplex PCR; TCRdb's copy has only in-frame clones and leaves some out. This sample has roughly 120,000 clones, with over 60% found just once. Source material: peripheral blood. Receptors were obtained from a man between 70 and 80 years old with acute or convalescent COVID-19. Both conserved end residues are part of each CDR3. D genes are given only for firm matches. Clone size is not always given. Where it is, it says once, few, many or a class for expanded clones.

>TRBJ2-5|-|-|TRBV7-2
TGTGCCAGCAGCTTAGTTTACGGGATGGGAGAGACCCAGTACTTC
CASSLVYGMGETQYF
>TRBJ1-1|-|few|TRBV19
TGTGCCAGTAGCCGAGGACAGTTGAACACTGAAGCTTTCTTT
CASSRGQLNTEAFF
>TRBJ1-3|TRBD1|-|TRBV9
TGTGCCAGCAGCGTAGCGGGACAGGGCCCTGGAAACACCATATATTTT
CASSVAGQGPGNTIYF
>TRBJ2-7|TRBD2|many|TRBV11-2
TGTGCCAGCAGCTTACCGACTAGCGGGGTCTACGAGCAGTACTTC
CASSLPTSGVYEQYF
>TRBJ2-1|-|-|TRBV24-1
TGTGCCACGCAGGGGAGCTCCTACAATGAGCAGTTCTTC
CATQGSSYNEQFF
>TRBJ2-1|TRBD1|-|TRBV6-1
TGTGCCAGCAGTGACACCGGACAGGTCAATGAGCAGTTCTTC
CASSDTGQVNEQFF
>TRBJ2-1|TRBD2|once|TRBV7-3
TGTGCCAGCAGCCCTAGCGGGAGCCCCTACAATGAGCAGTTCTTC
CASSPSGSPYNEQFF
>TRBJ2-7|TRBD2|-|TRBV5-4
TGTGCCAGCAGCTTGGATCTGTTTGGCGGGGGAGCCTACGAGCAGTACTTC
CASSLDLFGGGAYEQYF
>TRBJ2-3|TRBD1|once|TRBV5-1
TGCGCCAGCAGCCCTCGGGGGACAGGGGTAGGAGATACGCAGTATTTT
CASSPRGTGVGDTQYF
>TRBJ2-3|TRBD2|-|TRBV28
TGTGCCAGCAGTCAGAGGACTAGCGGCTCAGATACGCAGTATTTT
CASSQRTSGSDTQYF
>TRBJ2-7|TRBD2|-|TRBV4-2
TGTGCCAGCAGCCAGGGACTAGCGGGGGGCGGATCCTACGAGCAGTACTTC
CASSQGLAGGGSYEQYF